Listed here are 15 T cell receptor beta chains from one sample, sequenced in a study of glioma-infiltrating T cells. TCR alpha and beta CDR3 regions were amplified from RNA using iRepertoire nested multiplex PCR. TCRdb independently ran MiXCR on the multiplex PCR reads; one entry per CDR3 protein. This sample yields more than 90,000 distinct CDR3 sequences, of which 35% to 50% are seen a single time; roughly two fifths belongs to the top ten. What was sequenced was glioma tissue, nonneoplastic brain tissue, or PBMCs (not recorded which). These receptors were taken from a human donor with low-grade glioma or glioblastoma, undergoing nonglioma brain surgery, or in good health (not recorded which).

This clonotype was detected ten times or more. V and J are TRBV27 and TRBJ2-3, with TRBD2 as a possible D gene (6 bases). The germline V and J ends were trimmed by 5 bases and 1 base, with 19 bases remaining between them. Germline V gene data show CDR1 as MNHEY and CDR2 as SMNVEV (reference sequence). This CDR3 has 17 residues. The CDR3 spells CASSAGPLTSGTDTQYF. The CDR3 coding sequence is TGTGCCAGCAGTGCGGGACCCCTGACCTCTGGCACAGATACGCAGTATTTT.

At least ten counts were recorded for this clonotype. In nucleotides, the CDR3 is TGTGCCACCGCCAGGGAGGGCACGGACACCGGGGAGCTGTTTTTT. Its protein product is CATAREGTDTGELFF. The chain uses TRBV2 and TRBJ2-2; 7 positions agree with TRBD2. Germline V CDR1 and CDR2: SNHLY, FYNNEI. V shed 10 bases, J shed 3 bases, and the junction held 11 bases outside the gene matches. This CDR3 comprises 15 residues.

The table lists this clonotype with many counts. The genes are TRBV7-3 and TRBJ2-7; 7 bases align to TRBD2. CDR3 length: 14 residues. Unmatched junction bases numbered 2, after V lost 0 bases and J lost 3 bases. Looked up from germline, CDR1 is SGHTA and CDR2 is FQGTGA. In nucleotides, the CDR3 is TGTGCCAGCAGCTTAACCCGGGAGGACTACGAGCAGTACTTC. Protein product: CASSLTREDYEQYF.

A remark on this clonotype: A much larger clone is a single base away; this may be a read error. The CDR3 nucleotides read TGTGCCAGCAGCTTAGGGATGCATGGGATTAATGAGCAGTTCTTC. It yields the protein CASSLGMHGINEQFF. This rearrangement joins TRBV7-3 to TRBJ2-1; D gene ambiguous. Trimming stripped 2 bases from V and 7 bases from J, with 15 bases between. CDR1 and CDR2 (germline): SGHTA, FQGTGA. This CDR3 is 15 amino acids long.

This clonotype was seen only once. A much larger clonotype is one base distant, so this may be a read error. CDR3 nucleotides: TGTGCCAGCAGCCCTCCGGGGCCTCTCTACGAGCAGTACTTC. This sequence encodes CASSPPGPLYEQYF. The rearrangement links TRBV11-2 to TRBJ2-7; D is tentatively TRBD1 or TRBD2 (5 bases each). V lost 5 bases to trimming and J lost 3 bases, with 14 bases between them. The CDR3 consists of 14 residues. Germline assignment: CDR1 SGHAT and CDR2 FQNNGV.

This clonotype was recorded many times. The CDR3 sequence is CASSPRGQGRYF. For the CDR3, the DNA is TGTGCCAGCAGTCCCCGTGGACAGGGACGGTACTTC. The chain joins TRBV27 to TRBJ2-7; 8 bases are a match to TRBD1. With 5 bases clipped from V and 12 bases from J, the junction kept 9 bases outside the gene matches. The CDR3 length is 12 residues. Germline assignment: CDR1 MNHEY and CDR2 SMNVEV (reference sequence).

Ten or more counts support this clonotype. The V gene is TRBV11-2, the J gene TRBJ2-1; D possibly corresponds to TRBD2 (6 bases). In germline, CDR1 is SGHAT, CDR2 FQNNGV. This CDR3 comprises 14 residues. Trimming pared 7 bases from V and 1 base from J, leaving 11 bases between. CDR3 DNA sequence: TGTGCCAGCAATAGCGGCCATTCCTACAATGAGCAGTTCTTC. The encoded protein is CASNSGHSYNEQFF.

This clonotype has ten or more counts. The rearrangement links TRBV6-1 to TRBJ2-7; D is undetermined. Germline lookup yields CDR1 MNHNS and CDR2 SASEGT. V was clipped by 3 bases and J by 0 bases, with 6 bases between them. This CDR3 is 13 amino acids long. Here the CDR3 reads CASSEYHSYEQYF. Written as DNA, the CDR3 is TGTGCCAGCAGTGAGTACCACTCCTACGAGCAGTACTTC.

Turning to this clonotype: Germline and junction disagree at one end, which may indicate a read error. V usage is TRBV19 and J usage is TRBJ1-5; D gene unclear. Germline lookup yields CDR1 LNHDA and CDR2 SQIVND (reference sequence). This CDR3 region has 15 residues. DNA of the CDR3: TGCGCCAGTAGATCATGGTACGGACGAGATCAGCCCCAGCATTTT. Translated: CASRSWYGRDQPQHF.

In this sample, this clonotype turned up many times. This chain connects TRBV27 to TRBJ2-1; possibly TRBD1 for D (5 bases). V shed 2 bases and J shed 4 bases, with 6 bases lying between them. Germline CDR1 and CDR2: MNHEY and SMNVEV (reference sequence). The CDR3 is 13 residues long. CDR3 residues: CASSLDRYNEQFF. CDR3 bases: TGTGCCAGCAGTTTAGACAGATACAATGAGCAGTTCTTC.

This clonotype was seen repeatedly, ten times or more. The chain links TRBV19 to TRBJ2-3; TRBD2 matches at 13 bases. This CDR3 is built from 18 residues. Germline values: CDR1 LNHDA, CDR2 SQIVND (reference sequence). The junction had 11 bases not matched to a gene; V was cut back by 7 bases and J by 1 base. The CDR3 DNA is TGTGCCAGTAACCCACTAGCGGGAGGGCCGATAGGCACAGATACGCAGTATTTT. Amino acids: CASNPLAGGPIGTDTQYF.

The chain is built from TRBV5-1 and TRBJ1-1, with a weak D call TRBD1 (6 bases). Trimming cost V 0 bases and J 10 bases, with 13 bases left between them. CDR1 is SGHRS and CDR2 is YFSETQ in the germline V gene. The CDR3 is 13 amino acids. The CDR3 is CASSLDRVGGAFF. The DNA for the CDR3 is TGCGCCAGCAGCTTGGACAGGGTGGGGGGAGCTTTCTTT. The variable domain in full, completed from reference TRBV5-1 and TRBJ1-1, reads KAGVTQTPRYLIKTRGQQVTLSCSPISGHRSVSWYQQTPGQGLQFLFEYFSETQRNKGNFPGRFSGRQFSNSRSEMNVSTLELGDSALYLCASSLDRVGGAFFGQGTRLTVV.

This clonotype was picked up many times. This chain links TRBV5-1 with TRBJ2-7; 9 bases fit TRBD1. This CDR3 is built from 14 residues. Germline V lookup: CDR1 SGHRS, CDR2 YFSETQ. Trimming cost V 4 bases and J 5 bases; bases outside gene matches: 7. CDR3 coding DNA: TGCGCCAGCAGCAACGGACAGGGGAGGGACGAGCAGTACTTC. This gives the protein CASSNGQGRDEQYF.

This clonotype was detected a few times. With a much larger clone just one base away, this may be a read error. The genes are TRBV19 and TRBJ2-3, with D perhaps TRBD1 or TRBD2 (6 bases each). Germline CDR1 reads LNHDA; CDR2 reads SQIVND (reference sequence). Trimming left V 5 bases short and J 4 bases short, with 19 bases between. The CDR3 is made up of 16 amino acids. CDR3: CASSRWGAQESDTQYF. CDR3 in DNA: TGTGCCAGTAGTCGGTGGGGGGCGCAGGAGTCAGATACGCAGTATTTT.

This chain joins TRBV7-2 and TRBJ2-1; 10 positions agree with TRBD2. Per the germline V gene, CDR1 is SGHTA and CDR2 is FQGNSA. Germline trimming cut 5 bases from V and 2 bases from J; bases unmatched to any gene: 9. The CDR3 covers 17 residues. In DNA, the CDR3 is TGTGCCAGCAGCCCCAGGACTAGCGGCCCTACCTACAATGAGCAGTTCTTC. This translates into CASSPRTSGPTYNEQFF.